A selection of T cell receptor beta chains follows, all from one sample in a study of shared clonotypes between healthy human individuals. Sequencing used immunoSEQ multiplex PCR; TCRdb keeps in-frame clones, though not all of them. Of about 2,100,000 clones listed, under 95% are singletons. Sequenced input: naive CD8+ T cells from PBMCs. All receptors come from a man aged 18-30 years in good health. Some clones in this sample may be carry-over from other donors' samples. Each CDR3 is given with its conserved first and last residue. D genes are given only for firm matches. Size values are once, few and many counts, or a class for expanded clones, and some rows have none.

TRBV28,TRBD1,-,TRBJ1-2,CASSLGQVIVYGYTF,TGTGCCAGCAGTTTAGGACAGGTGATAGTCTATGGCTACACCTTC
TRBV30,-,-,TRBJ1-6,CAWSALDRYNSPLHF,TGTGCCTGGAGTGCTTTAGACAGATATAATTCACCCCTCCACTTT
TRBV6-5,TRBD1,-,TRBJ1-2,CASSYGSGTGDGYTF,TGTGCCAGCAGTTACGGGTCCGGGACAGGGGATGGCTACACCTTC
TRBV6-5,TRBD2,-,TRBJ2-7,CASSASGRAGYEQYF,TGTGCCAGCAGTGCCAGCGGGAGGGCCGGGTACGAGCAGTACTTC
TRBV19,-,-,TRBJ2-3,CASSIDGGTYGTDTQYF,TGTGCCAGTAGTATAGATGGTGGGACCTATGGCACAGATACGCAGTATTTT
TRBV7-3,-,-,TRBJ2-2,CASRPDTNTGELFF,TGTGCCAGCAGACCCGACACCAACACGGGGGAGCTGTTTTTT
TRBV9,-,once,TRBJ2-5,CASSVGSVGETQYF,TGTGCCAGCAGCGTAGGATCGGTCGGAGAGACCCAGTACTTC
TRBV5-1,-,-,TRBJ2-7,CASTFQTGYEQYF,TGCGCCAGCACGTTCCAAACAGGATACGAGCAGTACTTC
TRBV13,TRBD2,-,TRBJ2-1,CASTSYSSGSYNEQFF,TGTGCCAGCACCTCTTACTCTAGCGGGAGCTACAATGAGCAGTTCTTC
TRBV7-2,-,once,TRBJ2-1,CASSLGGGGYNEQFF,TGTGCCAGCAGCTTAGGGGGGGGCGGATACAATGAGCAGTTCTTC
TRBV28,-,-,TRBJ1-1,CASSSDRMGVVGNTEAFF,TGTGCCAGCAGTTCCGATCGGATGGGGGTGGTAGGGAACACTGAAGCTTTCTTT
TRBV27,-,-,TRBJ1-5,CASSLFGGTYSNQPQHF,TGTGCCAGCAGTTTATTCGGGGGGACTTATAGCAATCAGCCCCAGCATTTT
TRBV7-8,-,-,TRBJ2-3,CASSLALGGSTDTQYF,TGTGCCAGCAGCTTAGCGCTGGGCGGGAGCACAGATACGCAGTATTTT
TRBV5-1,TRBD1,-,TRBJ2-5,CASSLMGQGAETQYF,TGCGCCAGCAGCTTGATGGGACAGGGGGCGGAGACCCAGTACTTC
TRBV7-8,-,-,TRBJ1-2,CASSFLAVNGYTF,TGTGCCAGCAGCTTTTTGGCAGTCAACGGCTACACCTTC
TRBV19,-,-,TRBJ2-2,CASSIDLETPHTGELFF,TGTGCCAGTAGTATAGATTTGGAGACACCTCACACCGGGGAGCTGTTTTTT
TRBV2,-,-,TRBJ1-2,CASRWGEGGYTF,TGTGCCAGCAGGTGGGGGGAAGGTGGCTACACCTTC
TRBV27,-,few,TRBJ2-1,CASSLRGSSYNEQFF,TGTGCCAGCAGTTTACGGGGTAGCTCCTACAATGAGCAGTTCTTC
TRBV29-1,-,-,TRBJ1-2,CSVRAINGYTF,TGCAGCGTTCGGGCGATTAATGGCTACACCTTC
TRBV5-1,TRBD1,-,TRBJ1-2,CASSLEVTRQGYGYTF,TGCGCCAGCAGCTTGGAGGTTACGAGACAGGGTTATGGCTACACCTTC
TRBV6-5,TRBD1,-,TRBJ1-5,CASSETGGSQPQHF,TGTGCCAGCAGTGAGACAGGGGGCAGTCAGCCCCAGCATTTT
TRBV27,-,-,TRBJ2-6,CASSLAVPASGANVLTF,TGTGCCAGCAGTTTGGCGGTACCGGCCTCTGGGGCCAACGTCCTGACTTTC
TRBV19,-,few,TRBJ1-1,CASIGLNTEAFF,TGTGCCAGTATTGGGCTGAACACTGAAGCTTTCTTT
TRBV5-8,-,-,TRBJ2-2,CASSSGELFF,TGTGCCAGCAGTTCGGGGGAGCTGTTTTTT
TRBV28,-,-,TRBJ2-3,CASKEWGTDTQYF,TGTGCCAGCAAGGAGTGGGGCACAGATACGCAGTATTTT
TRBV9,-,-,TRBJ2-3,CASSVSRSTDTQYF,TGTGCCAGCAGCGTAAGTAGAAGCACAGATACGCAGTATTTT
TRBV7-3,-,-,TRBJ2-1,CASSLTRRGGARSNEQFF,TGTGCCAGCAGCTTAACCAGAAGGGGGGGAGCAAGGTCGAATGAGCAGTTCTTC
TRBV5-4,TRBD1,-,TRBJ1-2,CASSLVGQGIGGYTF,TGTGCCAGCAGCTTGGTGGGACAGGGGATAGGTGGCTACACCTTC
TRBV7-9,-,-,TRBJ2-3,CASSTTWVKSTDTQYF,TGTGCCAGCAGCACCACATGGGTGAAGAGCACAGATACGCAGTATTTT
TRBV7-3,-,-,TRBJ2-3,CASSPSSTDTQYF,TGTGCCAGCAGTCCTTCTAGCACAGATACGCAGTATTTT
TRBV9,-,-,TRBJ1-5,CASSAGPPRNGQPQHF,TGTGCCAGCAGCGCCGGCCCTCCCCGGAACGGGCAGCCCCAGCATTTT
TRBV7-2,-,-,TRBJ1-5,CASSLFGYSNQPQHF,TGTGCCAGCAGCTTATTTGGTTATAGCAATCAGCCCCAGCATTTT
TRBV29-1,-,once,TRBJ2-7,CSVEMALPYEQYF,TGCAGCGTTGAAATGGCCCTCCCCTACGAGCAGTACTTC
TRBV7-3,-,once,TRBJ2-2,CASSWTNTGELFF,TGTGCCTCGTCGTGGACGAACACCGGGGAGCTGTTTTTT
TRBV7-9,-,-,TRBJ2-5,CASSPLREETQYF,TGTGCCAGCAGCCCTTTGCGGGAAGAGACCCAGTACTTC
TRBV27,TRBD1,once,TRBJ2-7,CASSLSPGTGWYEQYF,TGTGCCAGCAGTTTGAGCCCCGGGACAGGGTGGTACGAGCAGTACTTC
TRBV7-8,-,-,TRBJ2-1,CASSRYNEQFF,TGTGCCAGCAGCCGGTACAATGAGCAGTTCTTC
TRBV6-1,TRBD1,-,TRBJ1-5,CASSEGDRAGLYSNQPQHF,TGTGCCAGCAGTGAAGGGGACAGGGCTGGCCTATATAGCAATCAGCCCCAGCATTTT
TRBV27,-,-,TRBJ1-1,CASRKQNTEAFF,TGTGCCAGCAGGAAACAGAACACTGAAGCTTTCTTT
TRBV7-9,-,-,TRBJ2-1,CASSLGANYNEQFF,TGTGCCAGCAGCTTAGGGGCAAACTACAATGAGCAGTTCTTC
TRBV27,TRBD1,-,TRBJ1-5,CASSPGQYQPQHF,TGTGCCAGCAGTCCGGGACAGTATCAGCCCCAGCATTTT
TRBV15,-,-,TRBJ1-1,CATREATEAFF,TGTGCCACTAGGGAGGCCACTGAAGCTTTCTTT
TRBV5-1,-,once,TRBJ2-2,CASSQGWREKVGELFF,TGCGCCAGCAGCCAGGGGTGGCGGGAGAAGGTCGGGGAGCTGTTTTTT
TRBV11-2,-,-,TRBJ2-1,CASSANRDNNEQFF,TGTGCCAGCAGCGCCAACCGGGACAATAATGAGCAGTTCTTC
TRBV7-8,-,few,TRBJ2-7,CASSLSYEQYF,TGTGCCAGCAGCCTGTCCTACGAGCAGTACTTC